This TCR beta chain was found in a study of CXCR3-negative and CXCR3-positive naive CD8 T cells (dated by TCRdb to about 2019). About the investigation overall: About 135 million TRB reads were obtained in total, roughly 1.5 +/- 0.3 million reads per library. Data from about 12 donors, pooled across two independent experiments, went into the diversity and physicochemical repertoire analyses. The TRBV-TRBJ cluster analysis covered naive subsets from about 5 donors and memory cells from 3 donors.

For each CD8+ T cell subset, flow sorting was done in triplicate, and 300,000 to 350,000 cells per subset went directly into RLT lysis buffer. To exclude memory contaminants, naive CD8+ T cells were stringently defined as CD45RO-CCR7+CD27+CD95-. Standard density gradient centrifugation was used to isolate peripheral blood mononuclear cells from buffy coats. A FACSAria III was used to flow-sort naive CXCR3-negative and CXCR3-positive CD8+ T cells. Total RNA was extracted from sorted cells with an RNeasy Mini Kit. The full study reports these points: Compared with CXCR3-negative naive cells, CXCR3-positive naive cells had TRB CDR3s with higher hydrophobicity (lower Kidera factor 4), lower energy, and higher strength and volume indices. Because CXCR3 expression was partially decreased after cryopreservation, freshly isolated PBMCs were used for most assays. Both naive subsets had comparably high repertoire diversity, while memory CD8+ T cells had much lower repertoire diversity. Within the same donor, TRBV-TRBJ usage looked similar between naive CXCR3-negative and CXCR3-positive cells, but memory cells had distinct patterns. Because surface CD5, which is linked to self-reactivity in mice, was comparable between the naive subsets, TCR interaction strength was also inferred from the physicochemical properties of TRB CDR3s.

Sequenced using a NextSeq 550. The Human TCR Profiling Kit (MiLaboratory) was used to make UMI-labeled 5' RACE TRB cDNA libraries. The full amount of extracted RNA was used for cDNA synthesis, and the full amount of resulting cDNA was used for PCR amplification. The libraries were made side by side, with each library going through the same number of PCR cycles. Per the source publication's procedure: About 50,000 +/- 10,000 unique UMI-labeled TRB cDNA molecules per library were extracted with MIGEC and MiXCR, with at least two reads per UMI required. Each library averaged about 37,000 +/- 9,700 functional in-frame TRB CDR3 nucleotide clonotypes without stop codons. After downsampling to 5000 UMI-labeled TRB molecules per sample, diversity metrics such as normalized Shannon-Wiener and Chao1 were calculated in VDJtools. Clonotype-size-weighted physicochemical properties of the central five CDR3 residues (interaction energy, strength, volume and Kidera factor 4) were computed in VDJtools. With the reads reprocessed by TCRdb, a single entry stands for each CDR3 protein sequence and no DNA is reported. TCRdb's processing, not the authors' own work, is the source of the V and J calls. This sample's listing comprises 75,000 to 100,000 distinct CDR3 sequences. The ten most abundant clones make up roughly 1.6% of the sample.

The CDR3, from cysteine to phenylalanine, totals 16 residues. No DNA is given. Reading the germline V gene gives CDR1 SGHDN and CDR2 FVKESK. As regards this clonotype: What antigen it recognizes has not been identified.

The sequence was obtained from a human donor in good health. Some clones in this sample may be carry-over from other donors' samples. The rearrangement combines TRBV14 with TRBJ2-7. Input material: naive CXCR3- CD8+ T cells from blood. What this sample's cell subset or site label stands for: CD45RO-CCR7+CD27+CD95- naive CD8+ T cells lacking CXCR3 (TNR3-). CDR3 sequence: CASSQDFGPSSYEQYF.